This T cell receptor (beta chain) is from a study of cytomegalovirus exposure and HLA in healthy donors. Per germline, CDR1 LNHNV and CDR2 YYDKDF (reference sequence). CDR3 length: 16 residues. V trimming: 1 base; J trimming: 4 bases; junction bases outside the gene matches: 2. Both 60 Vbeta primers and 13 Jbeta primers went into the PCR. Sequencing was performed with immunoSEQ multiplex PCR; in TCRdb, only in-frame clones are kept and a portion is missing. The sample has about 110,000 clones, 81% seen once. The V call is TRBV15, the J call TRBJ2-1; 12 bases align to TRBD2. Sequencing was done on a sample of PBMCs. The receptor's source is a woman aged 25-40 years in good health and CMV-seronegative. The CDR3 nucleotides read TGTGCCACCAGCAGAGCTCTAGCGGGAGGGTACAATGAGCAGTTCTTC. Its translation is CATSRALAGGYNEQFF.